This record concerns one TCR beta chain sequence. One junction end does not reproduce the germline sequence, and a read error may be involved. This sample was included in a study of blood T cell repertoires in COVID-19. Turning to the study itself: Sites in the United States, Italy and Spain provided acute and convalescent COVID-19 samples. PBMCs, B-cell-depleted T cells, or T cells were the source of the cDNA or gDNA that made up the material.

This CDR3 contains 12 residues. Germline CDR1 SGDLS, CDR2 YYNGEE. As processed by the authors: Quantification of nucleated cells was approximated via reference gene primer amplification. The assay was immunoSEQ multiplex PCR, and TCRdb's table has in-frame clones only and misses some. V and J calls and clone size are as listed in that table; D and trimming were resolved from the DNA. Here the sample spans hundreds of thousands of clones, roughly 88% being singletons. This clonotype was obtained from a man younger than 35 with active or convalescent COVID-19. The material sequenced was peripheral blood. J is TRBJ2-3 and V is TRBV9; TRBD2 might be the D (6 bases). The CDR3 region is CASSPTGTPPHF. The CDR3 DNA sequence: TGTGCCAGCAGCCCCACCGGGACTCCCCCGCATTTT.